This is a list of T cell receptor beta chains from one sample in a study of circulating and synovial CD4+ cells in juvenile arthritis. The assay was immunoSEQ multiplex PCR, and TCRdb's table has in-frame clones only and misses some. The table has around 32,000 clones, 85% to 95% seen once. The sample comprised CD4+ T cells from blood. These TCRs come from a human donor with juvenile idiopathic arthritis. Each CDR3 is given with its conserved first and last residue. D genes are given only for firm matches. Clone sizes are given selectively: once, few, many, or a class where the clone is expanded.

clone size: once; D gene: -; J gene: TRBJ2-7; V gene: TRBV5-6; CDR3 protein: CASSLRRGPYEQYF; CDR3 DNA: TGTGCCAGCAGCCTACGGCGGGGCCCATACGAGCAGTACTTC
clone size: -; D gene: -; J gene: TRBJ1-2; V gene: TRBV19; CDR3 protein: CASSMPTGSGYTF; CDR3 DNA: TGTGCCAGTAGTATGCCTACAGGTTCTGGCTACACCTTC
clone size: -; D gene: -; J gene: TRBJ2-5; V gene: TRBV18; CDR3 protein: CASSPSERETQYF; CDR3 DNA: TGTGCCAGCTCACCATCGGAGCGTGAGACCCAGTACTTC
clone size: -; D gene: -; J gene: TRBJ1-4; V gene: TRBV6-6; CDR3 protein: CASSYLPPRANEKLFF; CDR3 DNA: TGTGCCAGCAGTTACTTGCCTCCGCGGGCGAATGAAAAACTGTTTTTT
clone size: -; D gene: TRBD1; J gene: TRBJ1-1; V gene: TRBV30; CDR3 protein: CAWKAPDRMNTEAFF; CDR3 DNA: TGTGCCTGGAAAGCCCCGGACAGGATGAACACTGAAGCTTTCTTT
clone size: few; D gene: TRBD1; J gene: TRBJ1-4; V gene: TRBV19; CDR3 protein: CASSRTGGNEKLFF; CDR3 DNA: TGTGCCAGTAGCCGGACAGGGGGCAATGAAAAACTGTTTTTT
clone size: -; D gene: TRBD1; J gene: TRBJ1-2; V gene: TRBV9; CDR3 protein: CASSALGQANYGYTF; CDR3 DNA: TGTGCCAGCAGCGCCCTTGGACAGGCTAACTATGGCTACACCTTC
clone size: -; D gene: -; J gene: TRBJ2-5; V gene: TRBV18; CDR3 protein: CASSPPVRTGVRETQYF; CDR3 DNA: TGTGCCAGCTCACCGCCAGTTAGGACGGGAGTGAGAGAGACCCAGTACTTC
clone size: -; D gene: -; J gene: TRBJ1-5; V gene: TRBV6-1; CDR3 protein: CASSVRARERDQPQHF; CDR3 DNA: TGTGCCAGCAGTGTAAGGGCCCGGGAGAGGGATCAGCCCCAGCATTTT
clone size: once; D gene: TRBD1; J gene: TRBJ2-7; V gene: TRBV4-1; CDR3 protein: CASSQDKGTGVGHEQYF; CDR3 DNA: TGCGCCAGCAGCCAAGATAAGGGGACAGGGGTCGGACACGAGCAGTACTTC
clone size: once; D gene: -; J gene: TRBJ1-1; V gene: TRBV6-6; CDR3 protein: CASSTDRRRRTEAFF; CDR3 DNA: TGTGCCAGCAGTACTGACAGGAGGCGCCGAACTGAAGCTTTCTTT
clone size: -; D gene: TRBD2; J gene: TRBJ2-1; V gene: TRBV5-4; CDR3 protein: CASSAPYSSGRAHEQFF; CDR3 DNA: TGTGCCAGCAGCGCCCCATACTCTAGCGGGAGGGCCCATGAGCAGTTCTTC
clone size: -; D gene: TRBD1; J gene: TRBJ2-7; V gene: TRBV11-1; CDR3 protein: CASSPDRANVYEQYF; CDR3 DNA: TGTGCCAGCAGCCCTGACAGGGCCAATGTTTACGAGCAGTACTTC
clone size: -; D gene: TRBD2; J gene: TRBJ2-1; V gene: TRBV5-6; CDR3 protein: CASQYTSGSYNEQFF; CDR3 DNA: TGTGCCAGCCAGTATACTAGCGGGAGCTACAATGAGCAGTTCTTC
clone size: -; D gene: TRBD1; J gene: TRBJ1-1; V gene: TRBV6-1; CDR3 protein: CASSGDRVITEAFF; CDR3 DNA: TGTGCCAGCAGTGGGGACAGGGTAATCACTGAAGCTTTCTTT
clone size: once; D gene: TRBD1; J gene: TRBJ1-2; V gene: TRBV10-3; CDR3 protein: CAGKGQARGYGYTF; CDR3 DNA: TGTGCCGGCAAAGGACAGGCCCGCGGCTATGGCTACACCTTC
clone size: -; D gene: TRBD1; J gene: TRBJ2-3; V gene: TRBV13; CDR3 protein: CASSFTGGGQGITDTQYF; CDR3 DNA: TGTGCCAGCAGCTTCACAGGCGGGGGACAGGGTATCACAGATACGCAGTATTTT
clone size: -; D gene: TRBD1; J gene: TRBJ1-3; V gene: TRBV7-2; CDR3 protein: CASSLGGTVSGNTIYF; CDR3 DNA: TGTGCCAGCAGCTTAGGAGGGACAGTCTCTGGAAACACCATATATTTT
clone size: -; D gene: -; J gene: TRBJ1-3; V gene: TRBV4-1; CDR3 protein: CASSQEQGIRGNTIYF; CDR3 DNA: TGCGCCAGCAGCCAAGAACAGGGCATTCGAGGAAACACCATATATTTT
clone size: -; D gene: -; J gene: TRBJ2-6; V gene: TRBV5-1; CDR3 protein: CASSLGGLVSGANVLTF; CDR3 DNA: TGCGCCAGCAGCTTGGGAGGTCTTGTCTCTGGGGCCAACGTCCTGACTTTC
clone size: -; D gene: TRBD2; J gene: TRBJ2-6; V gene: TRBV27; CDR3 protein: CASGLAGSSGANVLTF; CDR3 DNA: TGTGCCAGTGGACTAGCGGGATCATCTGGGGCCAACGTCCTGACTTTC
clone size: -; D gene: TRBD2; J gene: TRBJ2-1; V gene: TRBV15; CDR3 protein: CATSGGSPGLAYEQFF; CDR3 DNA: TGTGCCACCAGCGGGGGTTCTCCGGGACTAGCGTATGAGCAGTTCTTC
clone size: -; D gene: TRBD1; J gene: TRBJ1-1; V gene: TRBV5-1; CDR3 protein: CASSPTGGGTEAFF; CDR3 DNA: TGCGCCAGCAGCCCTACAGGGGGTGGAACTGAAGCTTTCTTT
clone size: -; D gene: -; J gene: TRBJ2-3; V gene: TRBV7-6; CDR3 protein: CASSFRDTDTQYF; CDR3 DNA: TGTGCCAGCAGCTTCCGGGACACAGATACGCAGTATTTT
clone size: -; D gene: -; J gene: TRBJ1-1; V gene: TRBV6-1; CDR3 protein: CASSPHSDTEAFF; CDR3 DNA: TGTGCCAGCAGCCCTCACTCGGACACTGAAGCTTTCTTT
clone size: -; D gene: TRBD2; J gene: TRBJ2-1; V gene: TRBV4-1; CDR3 protein: CASSQATGYSGRLNNEQFF; CDR3 DNA: TGCGCCAGCAGCCAAGCTACAGGCTATAGCGGGAGGTTGAACAATGAGCAGTTCTTC
clone size: -; D gene: -; J gene: TRBJ2-7; V gene: TRBV16; CDR3 protein: CASSPGGDRAYEQYF; CDR3 DNA: TGTGCCAGCAGCCCCGGGGGGGACAGGGCTTACGAGCAGTACTTC
clone size: -; D gene: -; J gene: TRBJ2-5; V gene: TRBV10-3; CDR3 protein: CAISANVVLGHNKETQYF; CDR3 DNA: TGTGCCATCAGTGCAAATGTGGTGCTCGGACACAATAAGGAGACCCAGTACTTC
clone size: -; D gene: -; J gene: TRBJ1-5; V gene: TRBV27; CDR3 protein: CASSLQGYGQPQHF; CDR3 DNA: TGTGCCAGCAGTTTGCAGGGGTATGGTCAGCCCCAGCATTTT
clone size: -; D gene: -; J gene: TRBJ1-1; V gene: TRBV7-9; CDR3 protein: CASSLPGLTEAFF; CDR3 DNA: TGTGCCAGCAGCCTCCCAGGGTTGACTGAAGCTTTCTTT
clone size: -; D gene: TRBD1; J gene: TRBJ2-7; V gene: TRBV27; CDR3 protein: CASSLRLLAGQGFYEQYF; CDR3 DNA: TGTGCCAGCAGCCTTCGATTGCTGGCGGGACAGGGCTTCTACGAGCAGTACTTC
clone size: few; D gene: -; J gene: TRBJ2-7; V gene: TRBV12-2; CDR3 protein: CASRLGLADRYEQYF; CDR3 DNA: TGTGCAAGTCGCTTGGGACTAGCGGACAGATACGAGCAGTACTTC
clone size: -; D gene: -; J gene: TRBJ2-3; V gene: TRBV2; CDR3 protein: CASSEGDTYRTDTQYF; CDR3 DNA: TGTGCCAGCAGTGAGGGGGACACCTATCGCACAGATACGCAGTATTTT
clone size: -; D gene: -; J gene: TRBJ1-4; V gene: TRBV27; CDR3 protein: CASSSKTNRVLQEKLFF; CDR3 DNA: TGTGCCAGCAGTTCAAAGACCAACAGGGTTTTGCAAGAAAAACTGTTTTTT
clone size: -; D gene: TRBD2; J gene: TRBJ2-1; V gene: TRBV11-3; CDR3 protein: CASSLGLAVTYNEQFF; CDR3 DNA: TGTGCCAGCAGCTTAGGTCTAGCGGTGACCTACAATGAGCAGTTCTTC
clone size: -; D gene: TRBD1; J gene: TRBJ1-1; V gene: TRBV10-3; CDR3 protein: CAISARTGNTEAFF; CDR3 DNA: TGTGCCATCAGTGCCCGGACAGGGAACACTGAAGCTTTCTTT
clone size: -; D gene: TRBD1; J gene: TRBJ2-3; V gene: TRBV6-5; CDR3 protein: CASNTGTGATDTQYF; CDR3 DNA: TGTGCCAGCAACACCGGGACAGGGGCCACAGATACGCAGTATTTT
clone size: once; D gene: -; J gene: TRBJ1-5; V gene: TRBV7-8; CDR3 protein: CASSLTQGVLQPQHF; CDR3 DNA: TGTGCCAGCAGCTTAACGCAGGGTGTTTTGCAGCCCCAGCATTTT
clone size: -; D gene: TRBD2; J gene: TRBJ2-1; V gene: TRBV5-4; CDR3 protein: CASSLLTSAGGQFF; CDR3 DNA: TGTGCCAGCAGCTTGCTGACTAGCGCTGGGGGGCAGTTCTTC
clone size: -; D gene: -; J gene: TRBJ2-5; V gene: TRBV30; CDR3 protein: CAWSFLGTQYF; CDR3 DNA: TGTGCCTGGAGTTTCCTCGGGACCCAGTACTTC
clone size: -; D gene: TRBD2; J gene: TRBJ2-7; V gene: TRBV6-4; CDR3 protein: CASSVVIFRGRSSYEQYF; CDR3 DNA: TGTGCCAGCAGTGTTGTAATCTTCCGCGGGAGGAGCTCCTACGAGCAGTACTTC
clone size: -; D gene: TRBD1; J gene: TRBJ2-3; V gene: TRBV27; CDR3 protein: CASRFWTGAGTDTQYF; CDR3 DNA: TGTGCCAGCAGATTCTGGACAGGCGCGGGCACAGATACGCAGTATTTT
clone size: -; D gene: -; J gene: TRBJ2-1; V gene: TRBV10-1; CDR3 protein: CASSESYGSLTDEQFF; CDR3 DNA: TGCGCTAGCAGTGAGTCTTACGGGAGCCTTACGGATGAGCAGTTCTTC
clone size: -; D gene: TRBD1; J gene: TRBJ1-5; V gene: TRBV4-1; CDR3 protein: CASSRDRGGQPQHF; CDR3 DNA: TGCGCCAGCAGTCGGGACAGGGGCGGTCAGCCCCAGCATTTT